This passage covers 22 T cell receptor beta chains from one sample sequenced in a study of blood T cell repertoires in COVID-19 (dated by TCRdb to between 2020 and 2021). Library preparation used the immunoSEQ multiplex PCR assay. As stored in TCRdb, this immuneACCESS dataset retains in-frame rearrangements with V and J assigned. A fraction of the clones does not appear; measured against another copy, unresolved V genes explain less than half of the discrepancy, and the remainder lacks a known reason. This sample has 240,000 or so clones in its table, and about 79% of those were observed once. Roughly a tenth of the sample goes to the ten largest clones. Material for sequencing was peripheral blood. These TCRs come from a woman of 80 years or more with acute or convalescent COVID-19.

In its sample, this clone was seen many times. The chain is built from TRBV5-4 and TRBJ1-1; the D gene is possibly TRBD1 (5 bases). There are 13 residues in the CDR3. V was clipped by 3 bases and J by 1 base, with 7 bases between them. Germline V gene sequence: CDR1 SGHNT, CDR2 YYREEE (reference sequence). The CDR3 sequence: CASSSGQNTEAFF. The CDR3, as DNA: TGTGCCAGCAGCTCCGGACAGAACACTGAAGCTTTCTTT. The variable domain in full, completed from reference TRBV5-4 and TRBJ1-1, reads ETGVTQSPTHLIKTRGQQVTLRCSSQSGHNTVSWYQQALGQGPQFIFQYYREEENGRGNFPPRFSGLQFPNYSSELNVNALELDDSALYLCASSSGQNTEAFFGQGTRLTVV.

This chain uses TRBV5-1 with TRBJ2-3; 11 positions agree with TRBD2. V gave up 0 bases and J gave up 2 bases; unmatched junction bases: 8. Germline assignment: CDR1 SGHRS and CDR2 YFSETQ. The CDR3 contains 18 residues. CDR3 protein: CASSLAVASGGHTDTQYF. The DNA for the CDR3 is TGCGCCAGCAGCTTGGCCGTCGCTAGCGGGGGGCACACAGATACGCAGTATTTT.

This chain connects TRBV27 to TRBJ2-3; TRBD2 matches 13 bases. The CDR3 contains 22 residues. Germline CDR1 MNHEY, CDR2 SMNVEV (reference sequence). The ends lost 2 bases at V and 1 base at J; junction bases unmatched: 18. The CDR3 nucleotides are TGTGCCAGCAGTTTACTCCCGTTCTCAACCTGGACTAGCGGGGGAGGCACAGATACGCAGTATTTT. Amino acid sequence: CASSLLPFSTWTSGGGTDTQYF.

This clone has just one count. The chain employs TRBV19 and TRBJ2-7, with D possibly being TRBD2 (6 bases). With 0 bases removed from V and 0 bases from J, the gap between germline ends came to 9 bases. The CDR3 loop spans 15 amino acids. Germline V gives CDR1 LNHDA, CDR2 SQIVND (reference sequence). CDR3 in amino acids: CASSIEGGDSYEQYF. The DNA for the CDR3 is TGTGCCAGTAGTATAGAGGGCGGGGACTCCTACGAGCAGTACTTC.

The chain combines TRBV7-3 with TRBJ1-6; D gene uncertain. The V gene's germline CDR1 is SGHTA and CDR2 FQGTGA. V lost 2 bases to trimming and J lost 7 bases, with 9 bases between them. This CDR3 spans 14 amino acids. In nucleotides, the CDR3 is TGTGCCAGCAGCTTAGGCAGTTTCAATTCACCCCTCCACTTT. This translates into CASSLGSFNSPLHF.

The J gene is TRBJ1-6, the V gene TRBV11-2; D possibly corresponds to TRBD1 (6 bases). Germline V lookup: CDR1 SGHAT, CDR2 FQNNGV. There are 13 residues in the CDR3. V lost 5 bases, J lost 10 bases, and 12 bases lay in between. DNA of the CDR3: TGTGCCAGCAGCCCCCGGGGGGCCTCACCCCTCCACTTT. Encoded protein: CASSPRGASPLHF. Full variable domain (outside the CDR3, taken from reference TRBV11-2 and TRBJ1-6): EAGVAQSPRYKIIEKRQSVAFWCNPISGHATLYWYQQILGQGPKLLIQFQNNGVVDDSQLPKDRFSAERLKGVDSTLKIQPAKLEDSAVYLCASSPRGASPLHFGNGTRLTVT.

This sequence joins TRBV7-9 and TRBJ1-2, with TRBD1 as a possible D gene (6 bases). The CDR3 is 12 amino acids. Trimming pared 5 bases from V and 7 bases from J, leaving 11 bases between. From germline, CDR1 is SEHNR and CDR2 FQNEAQ (reference sequence). CDR3 sequence (DNA): TGTGCCAGCAGCCTACAGGGCTCTGGCTACACCTTC. Its protein is CASSLQGSGYTF.

This rearrangement joins TRBV2 to TRBJ2-3, with 12 bases aligning to TRBD2. The CDR3 has 16 residues. The V gene's germline CDR1 is SNHLY and CDR2 FYNNEI. Trimming removed 4 bases from V and 5 bases from J; junction bases left unmatched: 7. CDR3 nucleotides: TGTGCCAGCAGTGTCCCTAGCGGGGGGGCCGAAGATACGCAGTATTTT. This sequence encodes CASSVPSGGAEDTQYF.

The chain carries TRBV6-4 and TRBJ1-2, with 10 positions matching TRBD1. Germline CDR1 reads MRHNA; CDR2 reads SNTAGT. The CDR3 runs to 14 residues. With V trimmed by 8 bases and J by 3 bases, 6 bases remained unmatched. In DNA form, the CDR3 reads TGTGCCAGCTTCTCGACAGGGGGCTACTATGGCTACACCTTC. As protein: CASFSTGGYYGYTF.

The chain couples TRBV24-1 to TRBJ2-5; 8 nucleotides match TRBD2. The V and J ends lost 2 bases and 5 bases, in that order; junction bases with no gene match: 6. The CDR3 consists of 15 residues. Germline CDR1 is KGHDR and CDR2 is SFDVKD. The CDR3: CATSDSGLALETQYF. The CDR3 region has the DNA TGTGCCACCAGTGATTCTGGACTAGCTCTGGAGACCCAGTACTTC.

This chain connects TRBV10-1 to TRBJ2-7; D not resolved. The CDR3 spans 15 residues. Per the germline V gene, CDR1 is WNHNN and CDR2 is SYGVQD (reference sequence). The V and J ends lost 0 bases and 1 base respectively, with 10 bases between them. Written as DNA, the CDR3 is TGCGCCAGCAGTGAGTCGCGTACAGATTCCTACGAGCAGTACTTC. Protein product: CASSESRTDSYEQYF.

This rearrangement joins TRBV6-5 to TRBJ1-6; D not certain. The CDR3 is made up of 15 amino acids. CDR1 is MNHEY, CDR2 SVGAGI, per germline. Trimming left V 6 bases short and J 8 bases short, with 17 bases between. Here the CDR3 DNA reads TGTGCCAGCAGGCAGGTCGGGGTCCGGTATTCACCCCTCCACTTT. Its protein is CASRQVGVRYSPLHF.

The chain uses TRBV27 and TRBJ2-2, with 8 bases matching TRBD1. The CDR3 totals 15 residues. V was pared by 8 bases and J by 7 bases, with 12 bases of the junction left unmatched. The germline gives CDR1 MNHEY, CDR2 SMNVEV (reference sequence). CDR3: CASLLSRGHGGELFF. The DNA for the CDR3 is TGTGCCAGCCTGCTTAGCAGGGGGCATGGCGGGGAGCTGTTTTTT.

Only one count was recorded for this clone. The genes are TRBV5-1 and TRBJ1-1; 7 nucleotides line up with TRBD1. Germline V gene lookup returns CDR1 SGHRS and CDR2 YFSETQ. CDR3 length: 14 residues. V dropped 5 bases and J dropped 1; count of bases not matched to a gene: 5. The CDR3, as DNA: TGCGCCAGCAGAGGGACAGTTCCGAACACTGAAGCTTTCTTT. Translated, it gives CASRGTVPNTEAFF.

J is TRBJ1-5 and V is TRBV5-5; 10 bases align to TRBD1. This CDR3 is built from 15 residues. Germline assignment: CDR1 SGHKS and CDR2 YYEKEE (reference sequence). The trim removed 2 bases at V and 2 bases at J, leaving 1 base unmatched. Written as DNA, the CDR3 is TGTGCCAGCAGCTTCGGGACAGGGGGCAATCAGCCCCAGCATTTT. This translates into CASSFGTGGNQPQHF.

This sequence joins TRBV5-1 and TRBJ1-1, with D unresolved. Trimming removed 0 bases at V and 5 bases at J, with 14 bases between. The length of the CDR3 is 15 residues. Germline lookup yields CDR1 SGHRS and CDR2 YFSETQ. CDR3 sequence: CASSLVGSGGTEAFF. The CDR3 nucleotides are TGCGCCAGCAGCTTGGTAGGGAGTGGAGGGACTGAAGCTTTCTTT.

The rearrangement joins TRBV11-2 to TRBJ1-3, with 7 bases fitting TRBD1. V was clipped by 4 bases and J by 3 bases; unmatched bases: 9. Germline values: CDR1 SGHAT, CDR2 FQNNGV. There are 16 residues in the CDR3. The CDR3 spells CASSSGQVLSGNTIYF. In DNA form, the CDR3 reads TGTGCCAGCAGCTCCGGACAGGTCCTCAGTGGAAACACCATATATTTT.

CDR3 DNA: TGCAGCGGAGGCCTGTTCACTGAAGCTTTCTTT. Its protein is CSGGLFTEAFF. The chain joins TRBV29-1 to TRBJ1-1, with D uncertain. Trimming pared 7 bases from V and 4 bases from J, leaving 10 bases between. CDR1 is SQVTM and CDR2 is ANQGSEA in the germline V gene. The CDR3 extends over 11 amino acids.

This clone was found once. This rearrangement joins TRBV5-4 to TRBJ2-1, with D uncertain. CDR3 length: 15 residues. V was clipped by 3 bases and J by 0 bases, with 10 bases between them. Germline lookup yields CDR1 SGHNT and CDR2 YYREEE (reference sequence). The CDR3 loop is CASSSHRSSYNEQFF. CDR3 in DNA: TGTGCCAGCAGCTCCCATAGAAGCTCCTACAATGAGCAGTTCTTC.

This clone was recorded a few times. The CDR3 protein is CASSARQGAFEQYF. Written as DNA, the CDR3 is TGTGCCAGCAGCGCACGACAGGGGGCCTTCGAGCAGTACTTC. The J gene is TRBJ2-7, the V gene TRBV7-2, with TRBD1 identical over 10 bases. The CDR3 loop spans 14 amino acids. Germline CDR1 reads SGHTA; CDR2 reads FQGNSA. J gave up 6 bases and V 5 bases, and 7 bases lay outside the gene matches. The full variable domain, in which reference TRBV7-2 and TRBJ2-7 provide the parts outside the CDR3, is GAGVSQSPSNKVTEKGKDVELRCDPISGHTALYWYRQSLGQGLEFLIYFQGNSAPDKSGLPSDRFSAERTGGSVSTLTIQRTQQEDSAVYLCASSARQGAFEQYFGPGTRLTVT.

Written as DNA, the CDR3 is TGTGCCTGGAGTGTGAGCAGGGATGCTGGCTACACCTTC. This sequence encodes CAWSVSRDAGYTF. V is TRBV30 and J is TRBJ1-2; maybe TRBD1 (5 bases). The CDR3 sequence is 13 residues long. CDR1 and CDR2 (germline): GTSNPN, SVGIG (reference sequence). Trimming cost V 0 bases and J 7 bases, with 12 bases left between them. The full variable domain, with the rest looked up from reference TRBV30 and TRBJ1-2, is SQTIHQWPATLVQPVGSPLSLECTVEGTSNPNLYWYRQAAGRGLQLLFYSVGIGQISSEVPQNLSASRPQDRQFILSSKKLLLSDSGFYLCAWSVSRDAGYTFGSGTRLTVV.

The chain is built from TRBV5-1 and TRBJ2-7; weak D call: TRBD2 (6 bases). The germline V gene encodes CDR1 SGHRS and CDR2 YFSETQ. Trimming cost V 0 bases and J 2 bases, with 12 bases left between them. This CDR3 contains 15 residues. CDR3 DNA: TGCGCCAGCAGCTTGGCCGGAGGGCCCACCTACGAGCAGTACTTC. It is translated as CASSLAGGPTYEQYF.